Shown below are 2 T cell receptor beta chains from a single sample sequenced in a study of cytomegalovirus exposure and HLA in healthy donors. In the PCR, 60 Vbeta and 13 Jbeta primers were used. Clones were sequenced by immunoSEQ multiplex PCR, and TCRdb holds only the in-frame ones, with some missing. The repertoire includes 110,000 or so clones, about 8.6% of them detected once, and around 6.1% sits in the top ten. Sequencing was done on a sample of PBMCs. The receptor source for this set is a woman aged 40 to 49 in good health and CMV-seropositive.

This chain connects TRBV6-5 to TRBJ2-1, with D perhaps TRBD1 (6 bases). This CDR3 spans 14 amino acids. The V end lost 5 bases, the J end lost 2 bases, and 10 bases lay between the germline ends. The germline gives CDR1 MNHEY, CDR2 SVGAGI. CDR3 sequence reads: CASSTGTTYNEQFF. CDR3 sequence (DNA): TGTGCCAGCAGTACAGGGACGACCTACAATGAGCAGTTCTTC.

This clone was detected only a few times. The gene calls are TRBV7-8 and TRBJ2-7; the D gene is possibly TRBD2 (5 bases). There are 15 residues in the CDR3. Trimming pared 4 bases from V and 0 bases from J, leaving 13 bases between. Germline assignment: CDR1 SGHVS and CDR2 FQNEAQ. This CDR3 is CASSSAPGISYEQYF. The CDR3 DNA follows: TGTGCCAGCAGCTCCGCCCCGGGAATCTCCTACGAGCAGTACTTC.